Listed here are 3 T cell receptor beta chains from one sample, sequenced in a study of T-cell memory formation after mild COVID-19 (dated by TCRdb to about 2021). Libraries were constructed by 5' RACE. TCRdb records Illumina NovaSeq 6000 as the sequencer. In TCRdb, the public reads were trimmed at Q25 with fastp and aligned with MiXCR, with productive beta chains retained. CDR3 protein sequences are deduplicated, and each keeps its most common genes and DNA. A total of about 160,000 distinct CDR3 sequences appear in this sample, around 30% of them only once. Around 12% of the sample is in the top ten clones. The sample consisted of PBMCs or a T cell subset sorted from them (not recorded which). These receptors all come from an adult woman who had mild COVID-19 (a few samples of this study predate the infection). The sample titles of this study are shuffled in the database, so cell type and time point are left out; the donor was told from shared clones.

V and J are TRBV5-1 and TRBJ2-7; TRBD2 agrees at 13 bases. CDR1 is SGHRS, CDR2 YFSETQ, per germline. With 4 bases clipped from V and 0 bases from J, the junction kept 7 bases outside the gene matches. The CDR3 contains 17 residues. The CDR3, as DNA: TGCGCCAGCAGCACCGGGACTAGCGGGGTTCCCTCCTACGAGCAGTACTTC. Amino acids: CASSTGTSGVPSYEQYF.

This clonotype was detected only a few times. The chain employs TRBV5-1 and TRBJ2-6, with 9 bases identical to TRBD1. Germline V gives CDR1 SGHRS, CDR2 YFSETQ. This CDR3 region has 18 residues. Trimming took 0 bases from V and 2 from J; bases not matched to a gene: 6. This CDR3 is CASSLAAQGATGANVLTF. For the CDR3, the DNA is TGCGCCAGCAGCTTGGCGGCACAGGGGGCTACTGGGGCCAACGTCCTGACTTTC.

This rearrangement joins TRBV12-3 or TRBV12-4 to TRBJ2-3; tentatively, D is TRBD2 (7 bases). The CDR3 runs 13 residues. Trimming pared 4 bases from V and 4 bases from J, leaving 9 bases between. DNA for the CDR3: TGTGCCAGCAGTTGGGGGGGGCCAGATACGCAGTATTTT. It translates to CASSWGGPDTQYF.